This TCR beta chain was recorded in a study of tumor-infiltrating lymphocytes in localized non-small cell lung cancer (dated by TCRdb to about 2021). With respect to the entire study: The cohort included patients whose samples were collected after neoadjuvant chemotherapy, as well as both smokers and never-smokers and several histologies. Each patient contributed resected tumor tissue and uninvolved lung tissue from the same patient, described as non-adjacent to the tumor. Alongside flow cytometry, multiplex immunofluorescence, RNA-seq, exome sequencing and proteomics, TCR sequencing was applied to the same patients as one of several integrated assays. In total, the ICON cohort consisted of more than 120 surgical patients with localized non-small cell lung cancer who had their tumors resected. A total of fewer than 65 patients were included in the paired tumor versus uninvolved lung comparison of immunoSEQ T-cell fraction. On the study overall, not on this receptor specifically: Since assay coverage differed from patient to patient depending on how much tissue was available, TCR sequencing was done for only a subset of the cohort. In line with immunofluorescence CD3 counts, TCRbeta sequencing supported higher T cell infiltration in tumors compared with uninvolved lung tissue. TCR-derived T-cell fraction did not differ between the flow cytometry-defined immunotypes IM1 (good prognosis) and IM2 (poor prognosis). No association of tumor T-cell fraction from TCR sequencing with recurrence-free survival was found (p = 0.61). Because different assays used different pieces of the same tissue, intratumor heterogeneity could not be separated from technical variation.

ICON enrollment began in early 2016, and the last patient was enrolled in 2018. From a subcohort of 70 to 85 patients, fresh tumor and matched uninvolved tissue were collected for in-depth immune analyses, including TCR sequencing. TCR sequencing was performed on DNA isolated from bulk tissue, without cell sorting. Sequences MRHNA (CDR1) and SNTAGT (CDR2) are obtained from the germline V gene. The CDR3 holds 14 amino acids from the cysteine to the phenylalanine. This entry keeps only the CDR3 DNA: 42 bases, framed from base 1. V gives up 4 bases and J gives up 1 base, and the segment between their germline ends measures 7 bases. The T-cell fraction in tumor and uninvolved lung tissue was obtained from TCR sequencing using the immunoSEQ assay. The paper's processing steps were these. In the survival analysis, patients were divided into a high T-cell fraction group (upper tertile) and a low T-cell fraction group (lower two tertiles), and the two groups were compared using a log-rank test. A signed-rank test was used to check for differences in T-cell fraction between paired tumor and uninvolved lung. Drawn from immuneACCESS, this table holds only the in-frame rearrangements with V and J called that TCRdb kept. Clones are partly lost; checked studies trace under half to an unresolved V gene and leave the rest unexplained. From that table come the V and J calls and clone size; the DNA was used to work out D and trimming. Across this sample there are 10,000 to 15,000 clones, with 75% to 90% seen only once. In total, the top ten clones hold roughly 13% of the sample.

As regards this clone: There is no known antigen for this receptor. No much larger clone exists at a distance of one base, and base qualities are not known.

The origin of this receptor is a human donor with non-small cell lung cancer. The specimen was lung tumor tissue. The V and J genes are TRBV6-4 and TRBJ2-2, with the D gene too uncertain to name. The nucleotide sequence is TGTGCCAGCAGTGCCTCCCAGAACACCGGGGAGCTGTTTTTT. This encodes CASSASQNTGELFF.